The next 32 T cell receptor delta chains were all read from a single sample in a study of Vδ1+ human thymocytes (dated by TCRdb to the late 2010s). Sequencing used an Illumina MiSeq. RNA extraction was performed with the RNeasy mini kit, and reverse transcription was done with Superscript III. CDR3 amplicons were generated by multiplex PCR with pooled V-gene forward primers and a constant-region reverse primer carrying Illumina adaptor overhangs. TCRdb reprocessed the public data with the CATT caller; entries with the same nucleotide sequence were combined afterwards. The sample includes 23,000 or so delta-chain clones, with under 8.5% observed a single time. The biggest ten clones account for about 1% of the sample. Their recognized antigens are unknown. Points the paper makes about the study in general: The thymic TRG and TRD repertoires appeared highly polyclonal, with Gaussian CDR3 length distributions, in contrast to the oligoclonal repertoires of peripheral blood.

Sequencing used Vdelta1+ gamma-delta thymocytes from the thymus. The intended sense of this specimen's cell subset or site label: FACS-sorted CD3+ TCRalphabeta- TCRVdelta1+ TCRVdelta2- thymocytes. The receptor set was obtained from a girl in the first two years of life who had congenital heart surgery.

This clone was counted between two and nine times. The chain combines TRDV1 with TRDJ1; the D gene is possibly TRDD2 (8 bases). Germline CDR1 reads TSWWSYY; CDR2 reads QGS. V was clipped by 2 bases and J by 2 bases, with 33 bases between them. The CDR3 covers 22 residues. CDR3 nucleotide sequence: TGTGCTCTTGGGGAAAAGGAGGGCTTCCTACGATTAGGGGATAGATTTACCGATAAACTCATCTTT. It codes for CALGEKEGFLRLGDRFTDKLIF.

This rearrangement joins TRDV1 to TRDJ1; perhaps TRDD3 as D (5 bases). With 5 bases removed from V and 11 bases from J, the gap between germline ends came to 21 bases. The V gene's germline CDR1 is TSWWSYY and CDR2 QGS. The CDR3 is made up of 14 amino acids. CDR3 in DNA: TGTGCTCTTGGGACTGGCTATCCCCTCATAGGGCTCATCTTT. Amino acids: CALGTGYPLIGLIF.

This clone has more than one count but fewer than ten. The chain combines TRDV1 with TRDJ1, with D maybe TRDD3 (5 bases). The CDR3 totals 18 residues. Trimming left V 2 bases short and J 3 bases short, with 22 bases between. Germline loops: CDR1 TSWWSYY, CDR2 QGS. CDR3 DNA sequence: TGTGCTCTTGGGGAATTTGGGACGCTCTGGGCCCGACCCGATAAACTCATCTTT. It encodes CALGEFGTLWARPDKLIF.

This clone was seen more than once but under ten times. The chain has TRDV1 and TRDJ1; D possibly matches TRDD2 or TRDD3 (5 bases each). CDR1 TSWWSYY and CDR2 QGS come from the germline V gene. V lost 5 bases and J 0 bases, leaving 31 bases between the germline ends. The CDR3 covers 21 residues. CDR3 loop: CALGKQCTSRTRTGDTDKLIF. Written as DNA, the CDR3 is TGTGCTCTTGGGAAACAATGCACTTCCCGAACTCGTACTGGTGACACCGATAAACTCATCTTT.

The chain recombines TRDV1 with TRDJ1, with 10 nucleotides matching TRDD3. V shed 3 bases and J 4 bases; nucleotides not matched to a gene: 17. Germline V gene sequence: CDR1 TSWWSYY, CDR2 QGS. The length of the CDR3 is 19 residues. The CDR3 is CALGDIFPSTGGLYDKLIF. DNA of the CDR3: TGTGCTCTTGGGGATATCTTCCCTAGTACTGGGGGATTATACGATAAACTCATCTTT.

The rearrangement joins TRDV1 to TRDJ1; 12 nucleotides align to TRDD3. V gave up 0 bases and J gave up 2 bases; unmatched junction bases: 22. CDR1 TSWWSYY and CDR2 QGS come from the germline V gene. CDR3 size: 23 residues. CDR3 region: CALGELSDTLRTGGYNGTDKLIF. CDR3 coding DNA: TGTGCTCTTGGGGAACTTTCCGACACATTACGTACTGGGGGATACAATGGGACCGATAAACTCATCTTT.

The table lists this clone with a few counts. The chain joins TRDV1 to TRDJ1; 11 bases align to TRDD3. The germline gives CDR1 TSWWSYY, CDR2 QGS. The CDR3 contains 22 residues. The ends lost 4 bases at V and 2 bases at J; junction bases unmatched: 24. The CDR3 reads CALGGLGPPFLRWGIRTDKLIF. Written as DNA, the CDR3 is TGTGCTCTTGGGGGCCTGGGTCCTCCCTTCCTACGGTGGGGGATACGGACCGATAAACTCATCTTT.

This clone was detected only a few times. This chain connects TRDV1 to TRDJ1; D may be TRDD3 (6 bases). In germline, CDR1 is TSWWSYY, CDR2 QGS. CDR3 length: 14 residues. V was clipped by 9 bases and J by 4 bases, with 18 bases between them. For the CDR3, the DNA is TGTGCTCTCTGGAGGTGGGGGTACCACGATAAACTCATCTTT. Translation: CALWRWGYHDKLIF.

V and J are TRDV1 and TRDJ1; the D gene is possibly TRDD3 (5 bases). The V end lost 2 bases, the J end lost 0 bases, and 22 bases lay between the germline ends. The CDR3 has 19 residues. From germline, CDR1 is TSWWSYY and CDR2 QGS. This CDR3 is CALGESGRYWLWYTDKLIF. The CDR3 DNA sequence: TGTGCTCTTGGGGAATCCGGTCGGTACTGGCTCTGGTACACCGATAAACTCATCTTT.

This chain links TRDV1 with TRDJ1; D may be TRDD3 (5 bases). The CDR3 covers 15 residues. V was clipped by 1 base and J by 10 bases, with 19 bases between them. CDR1 TSWWSYY and CDR2 QGS come from the germline V gene. CDR3 loop: CALGEPTLPGKGLIF. CDR3 sequence (DNA): TGTGCTCTTGGGGAACCTACATTACCTGGGAAGGGACTCATCTTT.

This chain uses TRDV1 with TRDJ1; D is undetermined. The V end was cut by 9 bases, the J end by 1 base, with 21 bases between. This CDR3 contains 16 residues. Germline CDR1 reads TSWWSYY; CDR2 reads QGS. The CDR3 reads CALGRLVRVPTDKLIF. Here the CDR3 DNA reads TGTGCTCTCGGCCGTTTAGTGCGAGTCCCCACCGATAAACTCATCTTT.

The J segment was not called; the V segment is TRDV2; the listed D gene, TRDD3, was not tested against the DNA. Germline V gene lookup returns CDR1 GEAIGNYY and CDR2 EKD. This CDR3 is built from 15 residues. CDR3: CACDTGGRYTDKPIF. The CDR3 DNA follows: TGTGCCTGTGACACCGGGGGGAGGTACACCGATAAACCCATCTTT.

This chain joins TRDV1 and TRDJ1; D uncertain. This CDR3 contains 16 residues. V lost 3 bases, J lost 4 bases, and 18 bases lay in between. CDR1 is TSWWSYY and CDR2 is QGS in the germline V gene. The chain's CDR3 is CALGDQKSYGRDKLIF. The DNA of the CDR3 is TGTGCTCTTGGGGATCAAAAGAGTTACGGGCGCGATAAACTCATCTTT.

The rearrangement uses TRDV1 and TRDJ1; D gene unclear. The J gene is absent in TCRdb and was assigned here via DNA matching to germline. V lost 0 bases to trimming and J lost 0 bases, with 11 bases between them. This CDR3 is built from 16 residues. Germline V gene sequence: CDR1 TSWWSYY, CDR2 QGS. The CDR3 spells CALGELEGPYTDKLIF. CDR3 DNA: TGTGCTCTTGGGGAACTCGAGGGTCCCTACACCGATAAACTCATCTTT.

The chain combines TRDV1 with TRDJ1; 12 bases are a match to TRDD3. TCRdb gives no J gene; it was assigned here by matching the DNA to germline. The junction had 36 bases not matched to a gene; V was cut back by 4 bases and J by 0 bases. The CDR3 sequence is 27 residues long. CDR1 TSWWSYY and CDR2 QGS come from the germline V gene. CDR3 in amino acids: CALGVPGLPTEDARVLGDTWYTDKLIF. CDR3 bases: TGTGCTCTTGGGGTCCCAGGCCTTCCTACTGAGGACGCAAGGGTACTGGGGGATACTTGGTACACCGATAAACTCATCTTT.

The V call is TRDV1, the J call TRDJ1; no firm D call. The CDR3 has 17 amino acids. Trimming pared 4 bases from V and 1 base from J, leaving 19 bases between. Germline CDR1 and CDR2: TSWWSYY and QGS. The CDR3 nucleotides read TGTGCTCTTGGGGCCGCATGCACATACAAAATCACCGATAAACTCATCTTT. It encodes CALGAACTYKITDKLIF.

This clone is judged medium-sized. The chain recombines TRDV2 with TRDJ2; D is perhaps TRDD2 (5 bases). Germline V CDR1 and CDR2: GEAIGNYY, EKD. Trimming took off 0 bases at V and 0 bases at J, with 10 bases between the two ends. The CDR3 consists of 16 residues. The CDR3 nucleotides are TGTGCCTGTGACACCGGACCTACCACTTTGACAGCACAACTCTTCTTT. Protein product: CACDTGPTTLTAQLFF.

Points on this clone: A junction boundary mismatches the germline segment, possibly from a read error. The chain carries TRDV1 and TRDJ1; 10 bases match TRDD3. The J gene comes from matching the DNA to germline here; TCRdb lacks it. Germline CDR1 TSWWSYY, CDR2 QGS. The CDR3 loop spans 18 amino acids. The CDR3 is CALGELESKGDTRNKLIF. The CDR3, as DNA: TGCGCTCTTGGGGAACTTGAATCCAAGGGGGATACGCGAAATAAACTCATCTTT.

This clone has just a few counts. The chain uses TRDV1 and TRDJ1, with 8 bases lining up with TRDD3. Trimming cost V 5 bases and J 4 bases; bases outside gene matches: 15. The germline V gene has CDR1 TSWWSYY and CDR2 QGS. CDR3 size: 17 residues. In nucleotides, the CDR3 is TGTGCTCTTGGGCCCAACGCCGGGGGGATATTAGGCGATAAACTCATCTTT. Amino acid sequence: CALGPNAGGILGDKLIF.

This clone occurred a few times. Relative to the germline gene, one junction end is altered; a read error may explain this. The sample carries other DNA sequences with the same CDR3. The gene calls are TRAV29/DV5 and TRDJ1; TRDD3 matches 7 bases. The CDR3 is 14 residues long. CDR1 is NSMFDY and CDR2 is ISSIKDK in the germline V gene. The CDR3, as DNA: TGTGCAGCAAGCGTACTGGGGATCTCTGATAAACTCATATTT. This translates into CAASVLGISDKLIF.

Comments on this clone: A single base separates this from a much larger clone, so it may be a read error. The same CDR3 can be traced to other DNA sequences in this sample. The chain uses TRDV2 and TRDJ1; 9 nucleotides agree with TRDD3. The V gene's germline CDR1 is GEAIGNYY and CDR2 EKD. CDR3 length: 17 residues. CDR3 in DNA: TGCGCCTGTGACACGTCTGGGGGATCTCCGTACACCGATAAACTCATCTTT. This encodes CACDTSGGSPYTDKLIF.

The chain combines TRDV1 with TRDJ1; D ambiguous. The V gene's germline CDR1 is TSWWSYY and CDR2 QGS. Trimming shortened V by 4 bases and J by 0 bases, and 21 bases separated the two germline ends. The CDR3 consists of 18 residues. As DNA, the CDR3 is TGTGCTCTTGGGGGCCACCTCACAGGGGTATCGTACACCGATAAACTCATCTTT. Its translation: CALGGHLTGVSYTDKLIF.

This chain connects TRDV1 to TRDJ1; 11 positions match TRDD3. The CDR3 totals 18 residues. The germline CDR1 and CDR2 sequences are TSWWSYY and QGS. With 3 bases clipped from V and 0 bases from J, the junction kept 9 bases outside the gene matches. The CDR3 reads CALGDSLLGDSNTDKLIF. In DNA form, the CDR3 reads TGTGCTCTTGGGGACTCCTTACTGGGGGATAGCAACACCGATAAACTCATCTTT.

The J gene is TRDJ1, the V gene TRDV1; D not resolved. Per the germline V gene, CDR1 is TSWWSYY and CDR2 is QGS. This CDR3 is 15 amino acids long. Trimming cost V 2 bases and J 3 bases, with 13 bases left between them. In DNA, the CDR3 is TGTGCTCTTGGGGAAAGGTGGAGAGGCTCCGATAAACTCATCTTT. It yields the protein CALGERWRGSDKLIF.

V usage is TRDV1 and J usage is TRDJ2; 12 bases fit TRDD3. CDR1 is TSWWSYY and CDR2 is QGS in the germline V gene. After removal of 0 bases from V and 13 bases from J, the junction contained 24 bases not matched to a gene. The length of the CDR3 is 21 residues. The CDR3 nucleotides read TGTGCTCTTGGGGAACTAACATTTTCAAGCAGGACCGACAGACTGGGGGATACACTCTTCTTT. This encodes CALGELTFSSRTDRLGDTLFF.

The V gene is TRDV1, the J gene TRDJ1, with 11 bases matching TRDD3. Germline values: CDR1 TSWWSYY, CDR2 QGS. Trimming took 0 bases from V and 0 from J; bases not matched to a gene: 24. The CDR3 loop spans 24 amino acids. CDR3 protein: CALGELNGRSSWGIQNAYTDKLIF. The CDR3 nucleotides are TGTGCTCTTGGGGAACTAAACGGGAGGTCCTCCTGGGGGATACAGAATGCTTACACCGATAAACTCATCTTT.

The V and J genes are TRDV1 and TRDJ1; 12 bases map to TRDD3. Germline V gene sequence: CDR1 TSWWSYY, CDR2 QGS. This CDR3 comprises 20 residues. Trimming removed 0 bases from V and 4 bases from J; junction bases left unmatched: 15. CDR3 DNA: TGTGCTCTTGGGGAACTAGGTTCCCCACGATACTGGGGGATACTCGATAAACTCATCTTT. This sequence encodes CALGELGSPRYWGILDKLIF.

V usage is TRDV1 and J usage is TRDJ1; TRDD3 might be the D (10 bases). V lost 4 bases, J lost 0 bases, and 27 bases lay in between. From germline, CDR1 is TSWWSYY and CDR2 QGS. The CDR3 spans 20 residues. CDR3 amino acids: CALGAPFLPGTGGYTDKLIF. Written as DNA, the CDR3 is TGTGCTCTTGGGGCCCCCTTCCTACCCGGTACTGGGGGATACACCGATAAACTCATCTTT.

Note on this clone: Germline and junction disagree at one end, which may indicate a read error. The V and J genes are TRDV1 and TRDJ1; tentatively, D is TRDD3 (6 bases). This CDR3 has 17 amino acids. Germline lookup yields CDR1 TSWWSYY and CDR2 QGS. The CDR3 DNA sequence: TGTGCTCCTGGGGATTGCAAGCTCCGGGTTATGCCCGATAAACTCATCTTT. It encodes CAPGDCKLRVMPDKLIF.

By share of the sample, this clone is medium-sized. The rearrangement uses TRDV2 and TRDJ3, with 9 bases fitting TRDD3. With V trimmed by 3 bases and J by 4 bases, 9 bases remained unmatched. Germline V CDR1 and CDR2: GEAIGNYY, EKD. CDR3 size: 18 residues. This CDR3 is CACDLSYLGDWDTRQMFF. The CDR3 DNA sequence: TGTGCCTGTGACCTCTCCTACCTGGGGGATTGGGACACCCGACAGATGTTTTTC.

This clone was observed a few times. The chain is built from TRDV1 and TRDJ1, with D possibly being TRDD2 (6 bases). V dropped 1 base and J dropped 0 bases, with 33 bases sitting between them. The CDR3 covers 23 residues. Germline-derived CDR1 and CDR2 are TSWWSYY and QGS. This CDR3 reads CALGEPRGFLGNWIAGYTDKLIF. CDR3 sequence (DNA): TGTGCTCTTGGGGAACCTCGTGGGTTCCTAGGGAATTGGATCGCGGGTTACACCGATAAACTCATCTTT.

The V gene is TRDV1, the J gene TRDJ1; D not certain. V dropped 2 bases and J dropped 0 bases, with 25 bases sitting between them. The CDR3 runs 20 residues. The germline V gene has CDR1 TSWWSYY and CDR2 QGS. Here the CDR3 DNA reads TGTGCTCTTGGGGAAATTCCCTCTAATTCCCCAATCTCTGACACCGATAAACTCATCTTT. Translation gives CALGEIPSNSPISDTDKLIF.